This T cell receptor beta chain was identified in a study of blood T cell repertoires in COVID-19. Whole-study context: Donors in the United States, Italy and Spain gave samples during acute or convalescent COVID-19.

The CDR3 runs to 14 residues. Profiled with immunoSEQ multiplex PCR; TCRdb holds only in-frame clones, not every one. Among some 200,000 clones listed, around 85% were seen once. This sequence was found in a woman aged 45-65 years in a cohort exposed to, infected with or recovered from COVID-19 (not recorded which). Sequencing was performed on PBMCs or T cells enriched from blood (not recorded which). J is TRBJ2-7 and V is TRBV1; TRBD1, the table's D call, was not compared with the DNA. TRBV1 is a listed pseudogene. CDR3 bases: TGCACCAGCAGCCACGCGAGGGGGCCCTACGAGCAGTACTTC. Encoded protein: CTSSHARGPYEQYF.